This T cell receptor (beta chain) derives from a study of shared clonotypes between healthy human individuals. Using immunoSEQ multiplex PCR, the repertoire was profiled, and TCRdb retains in-frame clones only, with some absent. The sample has about half a million clones; approximately 79% are singletons. Sequenced: PBMCs. The sequence derives from a woman in her thirties or forties in good health. Some clones in this sample may be carry-over from other donors' samples.

In DNA, the CDR3 is TGTGCCTGGAGTCCAGGGGGTGGCAAAAACATTCAGTACTTC. This sequence encodes CAWSPGGGKNIQYF. The chain recombines TRBV30 with TRBJ2-4, with 7 bases that match TRBD1. Germline assignment: CDR1 GTSNPN and CDR2 SVGIG (reference sequence). CDR3 length equals 14 residues. V was clipped by 2 bases and J by 3 bases; unmatched bases: 4.